The 11 T cell receptor beta chains below were found in one sample sequenced in a study of OX40 agonist ivuxolimab in advanced cancers. Profiled with immunoSEQ multiplex PCR; TCRdb holds only in-frame clones, not every one. The table has some 21,000 clones, approximately 77% seen once. The sample was CD4+ or CD8+ T cells sorted from blood, taken in a trial of the OX40 agonist ivuxolimab. These receptors originate from an adult with an advanced solid tumor such as melanoma, head and neck, liver or kidney cancer.

The chain employs TRBV6-6 and TRBJ2-7; D possibly corresponds to TRBD2 (5 bases). V lost 2 bases, J lost 6 bases, and 8 bases lay in between. CDR3 length: 12 amino acids. CDR1 MNHNY and CDR2 SVGAGI come from the germline V gene (reference sequence). The CDR3: CASSYGRGEQYF. The CDR3 nucleotides read TGTGCCAGCAGTTACGGGAGAGGCGAGCAGTACTTC.

Only a few counts were recorded for this clone. V and J are TRBV5-4 and TRBJ1-6; 11 bases align to TRBD1. Germline-derived CDR1 and CDR2 are SGHNT and YYREEE (reference sequence). Unmatched junction bases numbered 4, after V lost 1 base and J lost 10 bases. The CDR3 runs 15 residues. The CDR3 nucleotides are TGTGCCAGCAGCTTGAGGACAGGGGGCGTGTCACCCCTCCACTTT. Residues: CASSLRTGGVSPLHF.

The chain uses TRBV5-6 and TRBJ2-1, with 11 nucleotides matching TRBD2. The J segment lost 3 bases and the V segment lost 4 bases, leaving 6 bases of the junction unmatched. CDR1 is SGHDT and CDR2 is YYEEEE in the germline V gene. This CDR3 has 16 residues. The chain's CDR3 is CASSPGLAALYNEQFF. The CDR3 bases are TGTGCCAGCAGCCCGGGACTAGCGGCCCTCTACAATGAGCAGTTCTTC.

This rearrangement joins TRBV19 to TRBJ2-7; the match to TRBD1 covers 7 bases. The V gene end was trimmed by 6 bases and the J gene end by 3 bases; junction bases not matched to a gene: 8. The V gene's germline CDR1 is LNHDA and CDR2 SQIVND (reference sequence). The CDR3 is 14 residues long. The CDR3: CASRQGFGDYEQYF. The CDR3 DNA reads TGTGCCAGTAGACAGGGGTTCGGGGACTACGAGCAGTACTTC.

This clone appeared a single time. The chain joins TRBV27 to TRBJ1-6; perhaps TRBD1 as D (5 bases). CDR3 length: 14 residues. The V end was cut by 2 bases, the J end by 6 bases, with 8 bases between. The germline V gene has CDR1 MNHEY and CDR2 SMNVEV (reference sequence). The CDR3 loop is CASSLGGSNSPLHF. Written as DNA, the CDR3 is TGTGCCAGCAGTTTAGGGGGTAGTAATTCACCCCTCCACTTT.

The sample holds one count of this clone. Here the CDR3 DNA reads TGCGCCAGCAGCCAAGAGGACAGGGGGCTATACGAGCAGTACTTC. Amino acid sequence: CASSQEDRGLYEQYF. The J gene is TRBJ2-7, the V gene TRBV4-3; 11 positions match TRBD1. V was pared by 0 bases and J by 4 bases, with 2 bases of the junction left unmatched. Germline CDR1 LGHNA, CDR2 YSLEER. This CDR3 contains 15 residues.

The genes are TRBV9 and TRBJ2-1; TRBD2 aligns across 8 bases. The trim removed 0 bases at V and 8 bases at J, leaving 7 bases unmatched. The CDR3 is 15 amino acids. CDR1 is SGDLS, CDR2 YYNGEE, per germline. The CDR3 protein is CASSVVSGSVDEQFF. The CDR3 DNA reads as TGTGCCAGCAGCGTAGTCAGCGGGAGTGTCGATGAGCAGTTCTTC.

This chain links TRBV4-2 with TRBJ1-4; the D gene is possibly TRBD1 (6 bases). Trimming took 1 base from V and 8 from J, leaving 11 bases between them. The CDR3 covers 14 residues. Germline CDR1 is LGHNA and CDR2 is YNFKEQ. CDR3 nucleotide sequence: TGTGCCAGCAGCCAAGCACAGGGAGACGAAAAACTGTTTTTT. Protein product: CASSQAQGDEKLFF.

This CDR3 reads CSVEVRTGEAMSSYEQYF. The CDR3 bases are TGCAGCGTTGAAGTGAGGACAGGCGAAGCTATGAGCTCCTACGAGCAGTACTTC. The chain uses TRBV29-1 and TRBJ2-7, with 7 bases identical to TRBD1. Germline V gives CDR1 SQVTM, CDR2 ANQGSEA. There are 18 residues in the CDR3. With V trimmed by 1 base and J by 0 bases, 15 bases remained unmatched.

This clone was counted once. This sequence joins TRBV14 and TRBJ2-1; 11 bases are shared with TRBD2. There are 15 residues in the CDR3. With 4 bases clipped from V and 6 bases from J, the junction kept 5 bases outside the gene matches. Germline V gives CDR1 SGHDN, CDR2 FVKESK. CDR3 protein: CASSLLAGAGNEQFF. The CDR3, as DNA: TGTGCCAGCAGCCTACTAGCGGGAGCGGGCAATGAGCAGTTCTTC.

This chain uses TRBV25-1 with TRBJ2-1, with a possible D match to TRBD2 (6 bases). The CDR3 extends over 13 amino acids. Germline assignment: CDR1 MGHDK and CDR2 SYGVNS. V was shortened by 4 bases and J by 7 bases, with 11 bases between the two germline ends. The CDR3 bases are TGTGCCAGCAGTGGACTAGATATGAATGAGCAGTTCTTC. This gives the protein CASSGLDMNEQFF.